This is a list of T cell receptor beta chains from one sample in a study of a mutant IDH1 vaccine in newly diagnosed glioma. Only in-frame clones appear in the TCRdb table, and some are missing; sequencing was by immunoSEQ multiplex PCR. The data show around 30,000 clones, about 86% seen once. The antigens of these receptors remain unknown. The source was PBMCs, collected from a glioma patient whose treatment included an IDH1 peptide vaccine. Source of these receptors: a woman in her 30s with glioma. Each CDR3 is given without its conserved first and last residue. The order of the fields is V gene, CDR3 protein.

TRBV4-1	ASSPSPGNLNYGYT
TRBV7-9	ASSFTAGTSGGLGTQY
TRBV10-3	AISAETGKGTEAF
TRBV7-2	ASSSTVGGEETQY
TRBV7-2	ASSQAGGGLEQY
TRBV2	ASRGTSTGSGANVLT
TRBV5-1	ASSLRPGQATNTEAF
TRBV18	ASSLGESYEQY
TRBV5-6	ASSLDGLNEKLF
TRBV4-2	ASSFRQGDQPQH